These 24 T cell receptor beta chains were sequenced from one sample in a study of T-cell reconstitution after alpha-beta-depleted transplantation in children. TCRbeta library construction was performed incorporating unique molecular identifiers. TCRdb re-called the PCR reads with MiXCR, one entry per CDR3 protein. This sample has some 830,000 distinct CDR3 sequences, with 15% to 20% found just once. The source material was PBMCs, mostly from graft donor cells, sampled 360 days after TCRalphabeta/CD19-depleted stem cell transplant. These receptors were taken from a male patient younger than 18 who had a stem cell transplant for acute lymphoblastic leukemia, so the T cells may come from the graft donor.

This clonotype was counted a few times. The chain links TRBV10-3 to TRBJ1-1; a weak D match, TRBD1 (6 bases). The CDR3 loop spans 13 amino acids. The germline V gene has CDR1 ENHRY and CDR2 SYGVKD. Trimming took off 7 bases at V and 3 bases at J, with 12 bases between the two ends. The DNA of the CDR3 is TGTGCCATCAAGAAACAGGGAGACACTGAAGCTTTCTTT. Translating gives CAIKKQGDTEAFF.

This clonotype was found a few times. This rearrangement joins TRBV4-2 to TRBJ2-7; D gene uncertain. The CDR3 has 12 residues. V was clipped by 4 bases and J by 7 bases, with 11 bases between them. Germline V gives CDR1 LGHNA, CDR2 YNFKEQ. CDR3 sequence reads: CASSLEGWEQYF. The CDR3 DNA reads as TGTGCCAGCAGCCTAGAAGGGTGGGAGCAGTACTTC.

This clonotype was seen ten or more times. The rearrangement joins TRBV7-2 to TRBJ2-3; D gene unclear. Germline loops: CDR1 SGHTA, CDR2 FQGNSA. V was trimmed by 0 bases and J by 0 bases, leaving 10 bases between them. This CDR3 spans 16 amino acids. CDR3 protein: CASSLANLVSTDTQYF. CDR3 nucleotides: TGTGCCAGCAGCTTAGCGAATCTAGTAAGCACAGATACGCAGTATTTT. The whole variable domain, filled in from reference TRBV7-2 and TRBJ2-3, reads GAGVSQSPSNKVTEKGKDVELRCDPISGHTALYWYRQSLGQGLEFLIYFQGNSAPDKSGLPSDRFSAERTGGSVSTLTIQRTQQEDSAVYLCASSLANLVSTDTQYFGPGTRLTVL.

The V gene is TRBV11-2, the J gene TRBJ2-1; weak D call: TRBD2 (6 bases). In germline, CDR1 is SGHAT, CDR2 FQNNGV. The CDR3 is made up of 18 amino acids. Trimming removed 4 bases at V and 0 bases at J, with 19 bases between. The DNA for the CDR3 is TGTGCCAGCAGCTCTTCCGGTACTAGCCGTCGCTCCTACAATGAGCAGTTCTTC. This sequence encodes CASSSSGTSRRSYNEQFF.

This chain's CDR3 is CASSLYLGSKNIQYF. The CDR3 DNA reads as TGTGCCAGCAGTTTGTACCTAGGGTCCAAAAACATTCAGTACTTC. The V and J genes are TRBV27 and TRBJ2-4; the D is unclear. Per the germline V gene, CDR1 is MNHEY and CDR2 is SMNVEV (reference sequence). V was trimmed by 3 bases and J by 2 bases, leaving 11 bases between them. The length of the CDR3 is 15 residues.

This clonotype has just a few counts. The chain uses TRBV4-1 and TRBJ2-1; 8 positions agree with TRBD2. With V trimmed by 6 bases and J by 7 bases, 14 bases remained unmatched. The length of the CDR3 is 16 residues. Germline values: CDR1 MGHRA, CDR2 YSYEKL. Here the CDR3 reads CASRLETGTRLNEQFF. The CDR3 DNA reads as TGCGCCAGCAGACTCGAAACCGGGACTAGACTAAATGAGCAGTTCTTC.

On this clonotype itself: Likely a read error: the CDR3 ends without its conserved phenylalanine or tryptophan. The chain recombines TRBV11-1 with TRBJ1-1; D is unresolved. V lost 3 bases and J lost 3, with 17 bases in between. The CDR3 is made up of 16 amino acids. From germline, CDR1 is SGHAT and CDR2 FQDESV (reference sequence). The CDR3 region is CASSFSVPGEDTEAFV. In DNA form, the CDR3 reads TGTGCCAGCAGCTTTAGTGTACCGGGAGAGGACACTGAAGCTTTCGTT.

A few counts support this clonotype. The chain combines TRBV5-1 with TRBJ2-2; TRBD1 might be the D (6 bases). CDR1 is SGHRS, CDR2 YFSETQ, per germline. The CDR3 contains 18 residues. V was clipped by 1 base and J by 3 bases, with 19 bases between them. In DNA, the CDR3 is TGCGCCAGCAGCTTGCAGCCAGGGGCTGTGTCTCACACCGGGGAGCTGTTTTTT. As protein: CASSLQPGAVSHTGELFF. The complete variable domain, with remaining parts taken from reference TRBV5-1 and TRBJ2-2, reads KAGVTQTPRYLIKTRGQQVTLSCSPISGHRSVSWYQQTPGQGLQFLFEYFSETQRNKGNFPGRFSGRQFSNSRSEMNVSTLELGDSALYLCASSLQPGAVSHTGELFFGEGSRLTVL.

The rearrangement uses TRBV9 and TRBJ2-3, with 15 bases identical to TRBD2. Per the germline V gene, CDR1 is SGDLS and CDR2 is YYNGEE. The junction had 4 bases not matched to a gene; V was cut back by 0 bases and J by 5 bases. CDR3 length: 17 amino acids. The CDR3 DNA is TGTGCCAGCAGCGTAGGGACTAGCGGGAGGGATCGAGATACGCAGTATTTT. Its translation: CASSVGTSGRDRDTQYF. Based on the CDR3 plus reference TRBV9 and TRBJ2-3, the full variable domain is DSGVTQTPKHLITATGQRVTLRCSPRSGDLSVYWYQQSLDQGLQFLIQYYNGEERAKGNILERFSAQQFPDLHSELNLSSLELGDSALYFCASSVGTSGRDRDTQYFGPGTRLTVL.

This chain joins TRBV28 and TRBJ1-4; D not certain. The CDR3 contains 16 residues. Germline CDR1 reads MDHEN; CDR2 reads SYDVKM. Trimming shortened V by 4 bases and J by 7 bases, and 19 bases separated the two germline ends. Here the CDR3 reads CASSSEGSSLGEKLFF. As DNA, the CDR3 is TGTGCCAGCAGTTCAGAAGGGAGTAGCCTTGGTGAAAAACTGTTTTTT.

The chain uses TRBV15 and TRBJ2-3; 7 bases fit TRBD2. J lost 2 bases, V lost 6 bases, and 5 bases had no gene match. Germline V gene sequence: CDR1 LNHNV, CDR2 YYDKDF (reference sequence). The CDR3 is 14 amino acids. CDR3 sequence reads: CATSGGGPTDTQYF. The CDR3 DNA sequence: TGTGCCACCAGTGGGGGGGGACCCACAGATACGCAGTATTTT.

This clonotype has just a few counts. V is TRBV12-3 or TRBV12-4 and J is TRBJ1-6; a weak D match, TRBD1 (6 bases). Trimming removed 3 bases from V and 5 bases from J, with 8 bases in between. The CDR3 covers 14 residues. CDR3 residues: CASSLKGDNSPLHF. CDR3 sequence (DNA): TGTGCCAGCAGTTTGAAGGGGGATAATTCACCCCTCCACTTT.

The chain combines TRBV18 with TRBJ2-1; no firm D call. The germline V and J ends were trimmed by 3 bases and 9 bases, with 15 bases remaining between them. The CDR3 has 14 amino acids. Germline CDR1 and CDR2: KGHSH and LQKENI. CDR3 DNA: TGTGCCAGCTCACCGCCTCTAAGCCCGGGTGAGCAGTTCTTC. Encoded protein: CASSPPLSPGEQFF.

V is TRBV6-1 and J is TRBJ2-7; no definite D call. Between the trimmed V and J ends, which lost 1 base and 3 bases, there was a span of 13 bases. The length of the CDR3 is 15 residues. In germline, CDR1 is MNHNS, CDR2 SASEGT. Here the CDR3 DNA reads TGTGCCAGCAGTGAAGATCGGACCTCTGTCTACGAGCAGTACTTC. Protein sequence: CASSEDRTSVYEQYF.

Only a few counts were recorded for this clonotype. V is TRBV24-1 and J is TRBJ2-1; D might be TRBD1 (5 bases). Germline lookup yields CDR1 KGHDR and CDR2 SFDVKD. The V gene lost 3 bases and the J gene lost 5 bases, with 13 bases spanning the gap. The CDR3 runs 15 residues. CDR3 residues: CATSDRSGWDNEQFF. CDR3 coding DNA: TGTGCCACCAGTGATAGGTCAGGGTGGGACAATGAGCAGTTCTTC.

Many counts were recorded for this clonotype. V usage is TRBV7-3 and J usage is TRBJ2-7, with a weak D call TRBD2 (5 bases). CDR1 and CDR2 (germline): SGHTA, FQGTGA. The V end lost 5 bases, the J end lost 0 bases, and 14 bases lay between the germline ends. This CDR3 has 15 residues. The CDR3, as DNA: TGTGCCAGCAGCCAAGACGGAGGCAACTCCTACGAGCAGTACTTC. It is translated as CASSQDGGNSYEQYF.

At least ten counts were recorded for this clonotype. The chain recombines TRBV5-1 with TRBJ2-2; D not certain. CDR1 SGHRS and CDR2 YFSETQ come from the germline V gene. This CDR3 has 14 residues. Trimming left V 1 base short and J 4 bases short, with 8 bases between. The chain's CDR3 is CASSLPRPTGELFF. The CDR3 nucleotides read TGCGCCAGCAGCTTGCCTAGACCCACCGGGGAGCTGTTTTTT.

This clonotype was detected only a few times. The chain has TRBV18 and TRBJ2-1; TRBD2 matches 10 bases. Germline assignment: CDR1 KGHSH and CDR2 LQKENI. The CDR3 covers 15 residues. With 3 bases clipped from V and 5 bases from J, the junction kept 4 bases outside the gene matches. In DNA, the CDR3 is TGTGCCAGCTCACCGGGACTAGCGTACAACAATGAGCAGTTCTTC. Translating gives CASSPGLAYNNEQFF.

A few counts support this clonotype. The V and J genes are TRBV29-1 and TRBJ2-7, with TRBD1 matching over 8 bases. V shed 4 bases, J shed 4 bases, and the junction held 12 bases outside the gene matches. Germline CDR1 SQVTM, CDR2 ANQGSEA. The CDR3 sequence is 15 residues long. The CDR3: CSVGGRDRGKYEQYF. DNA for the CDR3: TGCAGCGTTGGGGGGCGAGACAGGGGCAAATACGAGCAGTACTTC.

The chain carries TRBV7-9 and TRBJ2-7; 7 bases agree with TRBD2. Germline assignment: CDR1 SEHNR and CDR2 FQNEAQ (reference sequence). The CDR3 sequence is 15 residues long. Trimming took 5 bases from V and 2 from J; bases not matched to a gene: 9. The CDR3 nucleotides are TGTGCCAGCAGCCCATGGGAGGGGCGTGCCTACGAGCAGTACTTC. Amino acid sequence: CASSPWEGRAYEQYF.

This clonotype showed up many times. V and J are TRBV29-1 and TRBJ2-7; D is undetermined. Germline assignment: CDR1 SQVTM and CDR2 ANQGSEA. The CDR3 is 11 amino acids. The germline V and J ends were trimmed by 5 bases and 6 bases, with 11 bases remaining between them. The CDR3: CSVKGPVEQYF. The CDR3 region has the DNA TGCAGCGTTAAAGGGCCGGTCGAGCAGTACTTC.

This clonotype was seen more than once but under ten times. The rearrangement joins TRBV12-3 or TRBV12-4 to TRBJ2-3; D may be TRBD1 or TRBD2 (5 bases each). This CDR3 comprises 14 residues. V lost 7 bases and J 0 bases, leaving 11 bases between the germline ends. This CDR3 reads CASTYWDSTDTQYF. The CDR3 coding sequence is TGTGCCAGCACCTACTGGGACAGCACAGATACGCAGTATTTT.

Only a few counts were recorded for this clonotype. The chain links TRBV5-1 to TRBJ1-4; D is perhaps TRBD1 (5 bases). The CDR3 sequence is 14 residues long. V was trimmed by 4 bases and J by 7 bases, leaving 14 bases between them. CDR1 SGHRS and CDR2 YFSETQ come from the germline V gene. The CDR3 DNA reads TGCGCCAGCAGCCGGGATCGACAGTCTGAAAAACTGTTTTTT. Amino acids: CASSRDRQSEKLFF. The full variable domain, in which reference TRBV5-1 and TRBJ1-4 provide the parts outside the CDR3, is KAGVTQTPRYLIKTRGQQVTLSCSPISGHRSVSWYQQTPGQGLQFLFEYFSETQRNKGNFPGRFSGRQFSNSRSEMNVSTLELGDSALYLCASSRDRQSEKLFFGSGTQLSVL.

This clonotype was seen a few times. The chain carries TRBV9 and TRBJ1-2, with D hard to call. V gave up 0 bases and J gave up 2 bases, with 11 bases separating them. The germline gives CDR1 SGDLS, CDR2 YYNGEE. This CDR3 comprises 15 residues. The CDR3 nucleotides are TGTGCCAGCAGCGTAGTGGGCACTAGCAACTATGGCTACACCTTC. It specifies CASSVVGTSNYGYTF. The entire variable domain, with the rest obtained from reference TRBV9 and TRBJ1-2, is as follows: DSGVTQTPKHLITATGQRVTLRCSPRSGDLSVYWYQQSLDQGLQFLIQYYNGEERAKGNILERFSAQQFPDLHSELNLSSLELGDSALYFCASSVVGTSNYGYTFGSGTRLTVV.